Each of the 4 T cell receptor beta chains below was sequenced from the same sample in a study of blood T cells in healthy people across ages. Combining a sample-barcoded 5' primer with a J-beta primer mix, a second PCR ran for roughly 7 to 12 cycles. TCRdb itself ran the 5' RACE reads through MiXCR, one entry per CDR3 protein. The sample contains 650,000 to 700,000 distinct CDR3 sequences, approximately 29% of which appear only once. The sample taken for sequencing was blood. The source is a woman of 80 years or more in good health.

V and J are TRBV15 and TRBJ1-1; 8 bases fit TRBD1. Germline CDR1 and CDR2: LNHNV and YYDKDF (reference sequence). V gave up 2 bases and J gave up 4 bases; unmatched junction bases: 9. The CDR3 is 16 residues long. Here the CDR3 reads CATSRLIQGVGTEAFF. In DNA, the CDR3 is TGTGCCACCAGCAGACTCATACAGGGGGTCGGCACTGAAGCTTTCTTT.

For this clonotype: Just one base apart from a much larger clone, this may be a read error. The chain carries TRBV3-1 and TRBJ2-3; the D gene is possibly TRBD2 (6 bases). Per the germline V gene, CDR1 is LGHDT and CDR2 is YNNKEL (reference sequence). The CDR3 sequence is 15 residues long. The chain's CDR3 is CVSSQEGTFTDTQYF. For the CDR3, the DNA is TGTGTCAGCAGCCAAGAGGGGACTTTCACAGATACGCAGTATTTT.

V usage is TRBV6-2 or TRBV6-3 and J usage is TRBJ2-5; perhaps TRBD2 as D (6 bases). Judging by the DNA end, TRBJ2-7 fits better; the J call may be wrong. This CDR3 is 13 amino acids long. Germline lookup yields CDR1 MNHEY and CDR2 SVGEGT. This CDR3 reads CASRDSGLYEQYF. CDR3 bases: TGTGCCAGCCGGGATAGCGGCCTCTACGAGCAGTACTTC.

This clonotype was counted at least ten times. This chain links TRBV7-2 with TRBJ1-4; 9 bases agree with TRBD1. The junction had 6 bases not matched to a gene; V was cut back by 6 bases and J by 7 bases. Germline V gene sequence: CDR1 SGHTA, CDR2 FQGNSA. The CDR3 contains 14 residues. CDR3 coding DNA: TGTGCCAGCAGGCCGACAGGGGGGGGTGAAAAACTGTTTTTT. Its translation is CASRPTGGGEKLFF.